This TCR beta chain was profiled in a study of T cells in Graves' hyperthyroidism and ophthalmopathy. Worth noting for this clonotype: A read error may account for a junction end that differs from germline.

Amplification targeted TCR beta CDR3 regions from RNA transcripts. In the first-round RT-PCR of the TCR CDR3, the HTBI primer set was used. TCRdb fed the multiplex PCR reads into MiXCR, producing one record per CDR3 protein. The data contain fewer than 550,000 distinct CDR3 sequences, 15% to 19% of them singletons. PBMCs stemmed from around 9.3 ml fresh peripheral blood. The CDR3 consists of 13 residues. Per germline, CDR1 MNHNS and CDR2 SASEGT. The rearrangement uses TRBV6-1 and TRBJ1-6; D possibly corresponds to TRBD1 (5 bases). This receptor was taken from a woman between 18 and 29 years old with Graves' hyperthyroidism. Sequenced material: blood. The CDR3: CASSRDRRSPLHF. The CDR3 DNA sequence: TGCGCCAGCAGTCGGGACCGGCGTTCACCCCTCCACTTT.